This T cell receptor (beta chain) was obtained from a study of blood T cell repertoires in COVID-19. Background on the study: COVID-19 samples from acute and convalescent phases originated in the United States, Italy and Spain. T cells, B-cell-depleted T cells, or PBMCs provided the cDNA or gDNA that served as material.

Germline-derived CDR1 and CDR2 are LNHDA and SQIVND (reference sequence). The CDR3 runs to 15 residues. Losses at the gene ends were 9 bases for V and 1 base for J; bases not matched to a gene: 9. Authors' processing steps: It was from reference gene primer amplification that nucleated cell counts were estimated. Measured with immunoSEQ multiplex PCR; TCRdb has only the in-frame clones, and not every one. D and trimming were read from the DNA, whereas the V and J calls and clone size are those reported in that table. The sample records 260,000 or so clones, more than 70% being singletons. Sequencing was done on a sample of peripheral blood. The sequence was obtained from a man aged 80 or over with acute or convalescent COVID-19. The chain uses TRBV19 and TRBJ1-5, with TRBD1 matching 7 bases. The CDR3 protein is CASTTSGGSNQPQHF. The CDR3 DNA follows: TGTGCCAGCACCACCTCAGGGGGAAGCAATCAGCCCCAGCATTTT.